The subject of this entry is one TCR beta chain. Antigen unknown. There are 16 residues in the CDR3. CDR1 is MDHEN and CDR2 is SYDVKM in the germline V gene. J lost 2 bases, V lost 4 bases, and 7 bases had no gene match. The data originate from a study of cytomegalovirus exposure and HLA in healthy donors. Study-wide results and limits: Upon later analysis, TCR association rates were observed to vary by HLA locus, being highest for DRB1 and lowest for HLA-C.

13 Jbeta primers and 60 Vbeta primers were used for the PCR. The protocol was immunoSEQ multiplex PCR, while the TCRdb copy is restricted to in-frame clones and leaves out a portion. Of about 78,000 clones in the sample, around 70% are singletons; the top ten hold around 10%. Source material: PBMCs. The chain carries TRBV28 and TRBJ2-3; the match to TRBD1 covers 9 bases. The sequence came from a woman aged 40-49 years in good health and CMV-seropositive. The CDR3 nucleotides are TGTGCCAGCAGTTCCCCCGGGACAGGGATCACAGATACGCAGTATTTT. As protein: CASSSPGTGITDTQYF.